The rows below give T cell receptor beta chains drawn from one sample of a study of blood T cell repertoires in COVID-19. Sequenced by immunoSEQ multiplex PCR; TCRdb stores in-frame clones only, minus some. The profile covers around 220,000 clones, with about four fifths appearing a single time and 7.5% to 9% taken by the ten largest. The sequenced sample consisted of peripheral blood. The receptor set was obtained from a woman aged 80 or over with COVID-19, enrolled during active disease. CDR3s include the opening cysteine and the closing phenylalanine or tryptophan. D genes are given only for firm matches. Where a row states a size, it is once, few, many or the class of an expanded clone; other rows omit it.

.,TRBV6-6,.,TRBJ1-1,TGTGCCAGCAGTTACGAGGGACAGAACACTGAAGCTTTCTTT,CASSYEGQNTEAFF
TRBD2,TRBV7-3,.,TRBJ2-1,TGTGCCAGCAGCTTAGTGGCGGGAGGGCACAATGAGCAGTTCTTC,CASSLVAGGHNEQFF
TRBD2,TRBV5-5,few,TRBJ2-5,TGTGCCAGCAGCTTGGAGCTAGCGGGAGGTCGAGAGACCCAGTACTTC,CASSLELAGGRETQYF
TRBD1,TRBV12-3/TRBV12-4,.,TRBJ1-2,TGTGCCAGTTCTAACGACAGGGCCTATGGCTACACCTTC,CASSNDRAYGYTF
.,TRBV5-8,.,TRBJ2-3,TGTGCCAGCAGGTACCGCGGCACAGATACGCAGTATTTT,CASRYRGTDTQYF
TRBD1,TRBV5-1,.,TRBJ1-4,TGCGCCAGCAGCTTTGCTGGACAGGCGGTCGGGGAAAAACTGTTTTTT,CASSFAGQAVGEKLFF
TRBD2,TRBV19,.,TRBJ2-3,TGTGCCAGTAGTATCTCTACTAGCGGGAGGCGCACAGATACGCAGTATTTT,CASSISTSGRRTDTQYF
.,TRBV28,.,TRBJ2-3,TGTGCCAGCAGTTCTTCAGGGACTGGAGATACGCAGTATTTT,CASSSSGTGDTQYF
.,TRBV7-3,.,TRBJ2-7,TGTGCCAGCAGCTTAACAGGCGGGGGAACAGGGAGCTACGAGCAGTACTTC,CASSLTGGGTGSYEQYF
.,TRBV11-2,.,TRBJ2-5,TGTGCCAGCAGAACCAGGGTTGGAGAGACCCAGTACTTC,CASRTRVGETQYF
TRBD1,TRBV5-1,.,TRBJ2-5,TGCGCCAGCAGCCAGGGACAGACGTACCAAGAGACCCAGTACTTC,CASSQGQTYQETQYF
TRBD1,TRBV19,.,TRBJ1-6,TGTGCCAGTAGTATCGGACAGGGGGATTCACCCCTCCACTTT,CASSIGQGDSPLHF
.,TRBV5-6,.,TRBJ1-5,TGTGCCAGCAGCTTGGCAGATGGGGGGTATCAGCCCCAGCATTTT,CASSLADGGYQPQHF
.,TRBV15,.,TRBJ1-3,TGTGCCACCAGCTCGGCGGGGGGCAGAAACACCATATATTTT,CATSSAGGRNTIYF
.,TRBV5-1,.,TRBJ1-1,TGCGCCAGCAGCTTGGGTTCGGTACGGGTTTGGAACACTGAAGCTTTCTTT,CASSLGSVRVWNTEAFF
TRBD2,TRBV18,.,TRBJ2-1,TGTGCCAGCTCACCAACCCGGGGGGGATTTGGGGCCAATGAGCAGTTCTTC,CASSPTRGGFGANEQFF
.,TRBV24-1,.,TRBJ2-5,TGTGCCACCAGTGATCCTACAGAGTACCAAGAGACCCAGTACTTC,CATSDPTEYQETQYF
TRBD1,TRBV5-1,once,TRBJ1-2,TGCGCCAGCAGTTTGGGACAGGGGCGAGGCTACACCTTC,CASSLGQGRGYTF
.,TRBV18,.,TRBJ1-2,TGTGCCAGCTTATCACCATACAGGTCAGGCTACACCTTC,CASLSPYRSGYTF
.,TRBV24-1,.,TRBJ2-3,TGTGCCGTACGGGACACCTTGGAGTCAGATACGCAGTATTTT,CAVRDTLESDTQYF
.,TRBV6-5,.,TRBJ1-6,TGTGCCAGCGGGCTGGACAGCTCCTATAATTCACCCCTCCACTTT,CASGLDSSYNSPLHF
TRBD1,TRBV3-1/TRBV3-2,.,TRBJ2-7,TGTGCCAGCAGCCCGGACAGGGTGAAGCAGTACTTC,CASSPDRVKQYF
.,TRBV12-3/TRBV12-4,.,TRBJ2-7,TGTGCCAGCAGGCCCGGGGGAAACTACGAGCAGTACTTC,CASRPGGNYEQYF
.,TRBV2,.,TRBJ1-1,TGTGCCAGCAGTGAGGGAGGGGCTACCTTCCCTGAAGCTTTCTTT,CASSEGGATFPEAFF
TRBD1,TRBV3-1/TRBV3-2,.,TRBJ1-2,TGTGCCAGCAGCCAAGATGCCACAGGGGCAACTAACTATGGCTACACCTTC,CASSQDATGATNYGYTF
TRBD2,TRBV4-1,.,TRBJ2-3,TGCGCCAGCAGCCCGCGACTAGCGGGGGACACAGATACGCAGTATTTT,CASSPRLAGDTDTQYF
TRBD1,TRBV6-5,.,TRBJ1-5,TGTGCCAGCTGGAATCCGGGACAGGGACAGCCCCAGCATTTT,CASWNPGQGQPQHF
.,TRBV6-5,.,TRBJ1-2,TGTGCCAGCAGTCCGCCGACAGTGTATGGCTACACCTTC,CASSPPTVYGYTF
.,TRBV2,once,TRBJ2-2,TGTGCCAGCAACAGACAGAGCGGGGAGCTGTTTTTT,CASNRQSGELFF
TRBD1,TRBV19,.,TRBJ2-7,TGTGCCAGTAGTATCCGGACAGGGGGATTTTACGAGCAGTACTTC,CASSIRTGGFYEQYF
.,TRBV2,.,TRBJ1-6,TGTGCCAGCAGTGAAGGTCCAGGCGTGTATTCACCCCTCCACTTT,CASSEGPGVYSPLHF
.,TRBV7-3,.,TRBJ2-1,TGTGCCAGCAGCTCCATTGCGAGTTCCTACAATGAGCAGTTCTTC,CASSSIASSYNEQFF
.,TRBV2,few,TRBJ1-6,TGTGCCAGCAGACAGGGCGAAGGGGCCCTCCACTTT,CASRQGEGALHF
TRBD1,TRBV5-1,.,TRBJ2-7,TGCGCCAGCAGCTCGGGGACAGGGTACGAGCAGTACTTC,CASSSGTGYEQYF
.,TRBV20-1,.,TRBJ2-3,TGCAGTGCTAGTGTTCCCGGAGTCACAGATACGCAGTATTTT,CSASVPGVTDTQYF
.,TRBV20-1,.,TRBJ2-6,TGCAGTGCTAGGGATGGTGGTCGGGGAACTTTC,CSARDGGRGTF
TRBD1,TRBV7-3,once,TRBJ2-5,TGTGCCAGCAGCTTAACGGGACAGGGGGCCGAGACCCAGTACTTC,CASSLTGQGAETQYF
.,TRBV6-5,.,TRBJ1-6,TGTGCCAGCAAACCGACAGGAACCAATTCACCCCTCCACTTT,CASKPTGTNSPLHF
.,TRBV10-2,.,TRBJ1-5,TGCGCCAGCCGTGTTTCTATGAGTCAGCCCCAGCATTTT,CASRVSMSQPQHF
TRBD1,TRBV5-1,.,TRBJ1-1,TGCGCCAGCAGCCCGGGACAGGCGGGGCGAGCTTTCTTT,CASSPGQAGRAFF
.,TRBV9,.,TRBJ2-1,TGTGCCAGCAGCGACCCGACCACACGTGGGGGGGCGGATGAGCAGTTCTTC,CASSDPTTRGGADEQFF
.,TRBV7-3,.,TRBJ2-6,TGTGCCAGCAGCTCATCTGGGGCCAACGTCCTGACTTTC,CASSSSGANVLTF